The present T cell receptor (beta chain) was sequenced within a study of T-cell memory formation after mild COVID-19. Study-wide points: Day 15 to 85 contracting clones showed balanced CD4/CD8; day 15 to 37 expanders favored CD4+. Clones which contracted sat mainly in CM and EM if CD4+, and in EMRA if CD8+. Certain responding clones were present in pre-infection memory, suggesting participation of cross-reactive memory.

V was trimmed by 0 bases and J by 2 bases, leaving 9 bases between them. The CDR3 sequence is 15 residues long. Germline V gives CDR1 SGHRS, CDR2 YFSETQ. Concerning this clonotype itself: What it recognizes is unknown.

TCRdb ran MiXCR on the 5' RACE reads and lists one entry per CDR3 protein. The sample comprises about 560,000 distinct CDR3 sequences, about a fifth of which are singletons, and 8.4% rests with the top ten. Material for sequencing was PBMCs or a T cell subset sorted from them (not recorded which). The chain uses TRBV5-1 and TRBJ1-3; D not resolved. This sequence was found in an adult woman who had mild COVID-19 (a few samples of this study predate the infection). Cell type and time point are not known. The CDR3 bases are TGCGCCAGCAGCTTGGCGGCAGATACTGGAAACACCATATATTTT. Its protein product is CASSLAADTGNTIYF.